This T cell receptor beta chain was identified in a study of blood T cell repertoires in COVID-19 (dated by TCRdb to about 2020). Notes on the research overall: The collaborator samples originated in the United States, Italy and Spain and spanned the acute and convalescent phases of COVID-19. The samples were drawn from the first 160 participants of the ongoing ImmuneRACE study and from over a thousand subjects provided by 6 global collaborators. Subjects who had been exposed to COVID-19, were actively infected with it, or had recovered from it provided the deeply sampled blood TCRbeta repertoires that made up the dataset. The prospective study material was composed of cDNA or gDNA derived from T cells, B-cell-depleted T cells, or PBMCs. The sample metadata nearly always contained a de-identified subject ID, COVID-19 status, age in years and sex. A freely available public database, intended as a resource for researchers studying the immune response to SARS-CoV-2, is where the repertoires were released. Where HLA class I and class II types were available, the types were taken from metadata supplied by the sample provider, not from assay-based typing. Here is what the overall study found, with its caveats: How much clinical and demographic metadata was included differed by source and by participant, and the metadata was provided uncurated.

Note on this clone: Its antigen remains undetermined. No much larger clone is present one base from it, and per-base qualities are unavailable.

Each collaborating institution followed its own protocols to collect whole blood in K2EDTA tubes. For TCRbeta analysis, collaborator samples were shipped as frozen whole blood, as isolated PBMCs, or as DNA extracted from either sample type. TCRbeta CDR3 regions were amplified from genomic DNA using the immunoSEQ Assay, a bias-controlled multiplex PCR. Concerning the study's data processing: Nucleated cell counts per sample were estimated from amplification of reference gene primers within the assay. To quantify the absolute abundance of each unique TCRbeta CDR3 rearrangement, sequence reads were collapsed and filtered. For each sample, productive Simpson clonality was calculated as the square root of Simpson's diversity index over productive rearrangements. TCRdb took this table from immuneACCESS and kept in-frame rearrangements with V and J called. Such tables lack part of the clones; where checked against another copy, unresolved V genes explain under half of the gap, and the rest is unexplained. The V and J calls and the clone size are those of that table, but D and trimming were determined from the DNA. The sample table lists tens of thousands of clones, 83% of them with a count of one. The top ten clones comprise around 7% of the sample.

The sequence was collected from a man in his 60s with active COVID-19. Sequenced sample: peripheral blood.

The DNA sequence reads TGTGCCAGCAGCGCACGGACAGGGAGGTCCTATAATTCACCCCTCCACTTT. The resulting protein is CASSARTGRSYNSPLHF. The V and J genes are TRBV13 and TRBJ1-6, with 8 junctional bases fitting TRBD1. Its CDR3 holds 17 amino acids, cysteine through phenylalanine. Only the CDR3 part of the read is kept: 51 bases, read in frame from the first base. CDR1 and CDR2 are read off the germline V gene (reference sequence) as PRHDT and FYEKMQ. The germline V and J ends show losses of 5 bases and 1 base respectively, and no gene match explains 7 bases of the junction.